Below are 24 T cell receptor beta chains sequenced from a single sample in a study of blood T cell repertoires in COVID-19. The table came from immunoSEQ multiplex PCR; TCRdb's copy has only in-frame clones and leaves some out. This table holds about 270,000 clones, less than 90% found once. The sample comprised peripheral blood. These receptors all come from a human donor in a cohort sampled during active COVID-19.

The chain has TRBV12-5 and TRBJ2-3, with D possibly being TRBD1 (6 bases). From germline, CDR1 is LGHNT and CDR2 FRNRAP. V lost 5 bases and J 5 bases, leaving 17 bases between the germline ends. The CDR3 sequence is 15 residues long. The CDR3 DNA reads as TGTGCTAGTGGTCCCCAGGGGTCCGGCAAAGATACGCAGTATTTT. Amino acids: CASGPQGSGKDTQYF.

J is TRBJ2-1 and V is TRBV5-1, with 11 nucleotides matching TRBD2. The V segment lost 0 bases and the J segment 9 bases; nucleotides outside the gene matches: 5. CDR1 is SGHRS and CDR2 is YFSETQ in the germline V gene. The CDR3 loop spans 15 amino acids. The CDR3 DNA follows: TGCGCCAGCAGCTTGGGGACTAGCGGGCGGGGTGAGCAGTTCTTC. As protein: CASSLGTSGRGEQFF.

The V gene is TRBV27, the J gene TRBJ1-4; D remains ambiguous. Germline-derived CDR1 and CDR2 are MNHEY and SMNVEV (reference sequence). The CDR3 totals 13 residues. Trimming removed 3 bases at V and 5 bases at J, with 7 bases between. The CDR3 nucleotides read TGTGCCAGCAGTTTTTTGGCAAATGAAAAACTGTTTTTT. This encodes CASSFLANEKLFF.

J is TRBJ1-2 and V is TRBV6-2 or TRBV6-3, with D tentatively TRBD1 (6 bases). This CDR3 has 16 residues. Between the trimmed V and J ends, which lost 0 bases and 4 bases, there was a span of 15 bases. In germline, CDR1 is MNHEY, CDR2 SVGEGT. Here the CDR3 DNA reads TGTGCCAGCAGTTACTCGAATACAGGGTCGTCCTATGGCTACACCTTC. Amino acids: CASSYSNTGSSYGYTF.

This clone turned up a few times. The gene calls are TRBV11-2 and TRBJ1-6; 7 nucleotides line up with TRBD1. V dropped 2 bases and J dropped 7; count of bases not matched to a gene: 14. Germline lookup yields CDR1 SGHAT and CDR2 FQNNGV. The CDR3 loop spans 18 amino acids. The CDR3 sequence: CASSLTVAGTDLNSPLHF. CDR3 nucleotides: TGTGCCAGCAGCTTAACGGTGGCCGGGACAGATCTCAATTCACCCCTCCACTTT.

This rearrangement joins TRBV7-2 to TRBJ2-1, with unresolved D. The CDR3 totals 13 residues. Per germline, CDR1 SGHTA and CDR2 FQGNSA. V shed 0 bases and J shed 4 bases, with 4 bases lying between them. CDR3 amino acids: CASSLAKYNEQFF. The CDR3 region has the DNA TGTGCCAGCAGCTTAGCCAAATACAATGAGCAGTTCTTC.

The rearrangement joins TRBV30 to TRBJ1-2; the match to TRBD1 covers 11 bases. Germline trimming cut 3 bases from V and 6 bases from J; bases unmatched to any gene: 15. The CDR3 sequence is 17 residues long. CDR1 is GTSNPN, CDR2 SVGIG, per germline (reference sequence). CDR3 region: CAWRRWTGGEFRDGYTF. Written as DNA, the CDR3 is TGTGCCTGGAGGCGTTGGACAGGGGGCGAATTCAGGGATGGCTACACCTTC.

A word on this clone: The identical CDR3 is also encoded by other nucleotide sequences in the sample. The V and J genes are TRBV7-2 and TRBJ2-1; 8 bases are a match to TRBD2. Germline V gives CDR1 SGHTA, CDR2 FQGNSA. V was clipped by 1 base and J by 3 bases; unmatched bases: 2. The CDR3 loop spans 15 amino acids. CDR3 sequence: CASSLGTSGYNEQFF. The CDR3 DNA sequence: TGTGCCAGCAGCTTAGGAACTAGCGGCTACAATGAGCAGTTCTTC.

The rearrangement uses TRBV19 and TRBJ2-2; 8 bases align to TRBD1. Germline V gene data show CDR1 as LNHDA and CDR2 as SQIVND (reference sequence). Trimming cost V 0 bases and J 6 bases; bases outside gene matches: 6. This CDR3 comprises 16 residues. As DNA, the CDR3 is TGTGCCAGTAGTATAGAGGGACAGGAAGGGGCCGGGGAGCTGTTTTTT. Protein sequence: CASSIEGQEGAGELFF.

The CDR3 coding sequence is TGTGCCAGTAGTATCAGACAGGGTGGTCTCACAGATACGCAGTATTTT. This gives the protein CASSIRQGGLTDTQYF. V usage is TRBV19 and J usage is TRBJ2-3, with TRBD1 identical over 7 bases. The V gene end was trimmed by 3 bases and the J gene end by 2 bases; junction bases not matched to a gene: 8. CDR3 size: 16 residues. CDR1 LNHDA and CDR2 SQIVND come from the germline V gene (reference sequence). The complete variable domain, with remaining parts taken from reference TRBV19 and TRBJ2-3, reads DGGITQSPKYLFRKEGQNVTLSCEQNLNHDAMYWYRQDPGQGLRLIYYSQIVNDFQKGDIAEGYSVSREKKESFPLTVTSAQKNPTAFYLCASSIRQGGLTDTQYFGPGTRLTVL.

The chain couples TRBV29-1 to TRBJ2-3; TRBD2 aligns across 12 bases. The CDR3 is made up of 14 amino acids. Trimming cost V 7 bases and J 4 bases; bases outside gene matches: 6. CDR1 and CDR2 (germline): SQVTM, ANQGSEA. This chain's CDR3 is CSATGLAGSDTQYF. DNA for the CDR3: TGCAGCGCCACCGGACTAGCGGGGTCAGATACGCAGTATTTT.

The J gene is TRBJ2-5, the V gene TRBV14; no definite D call. The germline gives CDR1 SGHDN, CDR2 FVKESK. The CDR3 is made up of 14 amino acids. The V gene lost 5 bases and the J gene lost 1 base, with 11 bases spanning the gap. CDR3 in DNA: TGTGCCAGCAGCTCACTGAGATTCCAAGAGACCCAGTACTTC. Amino acid sequence: CASSSLRFQETQYF.

The chain has TRBV28 and TRBJ2-7, with 9 bases matching TRBD1. Germline CDR1 MDHEN, CDR2 SYDVKM. The J segment lost 6 bases and the V segment lost 6 bases, leaving 9 bases of the junction unmatched. The CDR3 is 14 residues long. In nucleotides, the CDR3 is TGTGCCAGCAGGCCGGGGGACAGGGTCGGCGAGCAGTACTTC. This sequence encodes CASRPGDRVGEQYF.

The chain carries TRBV20-1 and TRBJ2-3; 13 nucleotides align to TRBD2. The CDR3 sequence is 16 residues long. In germline, CDR1 is DFQATT, CDR2 SNEGSKA (reference sequence). V shed 3 bases and J 4 bases; nucleotides not matched to a gene: 7. The CDR3 DNA reads TGCAGTGCTAGTGGTACTAGCGGGAGGGGGGCAGATACGCAGTATTTT. Translation: CSASGTSGRGADTQYF.

This chain links TRBV6-6 with TRBJ1-6, with 10 bases fitting TRBD1. This CDR3 region has 15 residues. Looked up from germline, CDR1 is MNHNY and CDR2 is SVGAGI (reference sequence). V trimming: 2 bases; J trimming: 9 bases; junction bases outside the gene matches: 4. The DNA of the CDR3 is TGTGCCAGCAGTTACCGGGACAGGGGTGGTTCACCCCTCCACTTT. Protein product: CASSYRDRGGSPLHF.

The chain recombines TRBV7-2 with TRBJ1-5, with D unclear. Germline lookup yields CDR1 SGHTA and CDR2 FQGNSA. Trimming removed 3 bases from V and 12 bases from J, with 15 bases in between. The CDR3 totals 13 residues. The CDR3 loop is CASSLRRFGFQHF. As DNA, the CDR3 is TGTGCCAGCAGCTTGAGGCGGTTCGGTTTCCAGCATTTT.

This chain links TRBV11-3 with TRBJ2-5, with TRBD2 identical over 11 bases. Trimming took 5 bases from V and 3 from J; bases not matched to a gene: 2. The CDR3 consists of 14 residues. Per the germline V gene, CDR1 is SGHNT and CDR2 is YENEEA. CDR3: CASSRGLAEETQYF. CDR3 bases: TGTGCCAGCAGCCGGGGACTAGCGGAAGAGACCCAGTACTTC. Variable domain in full (rest from reference TRBV11-3 and TRBJ2-5): EAGVVQSPRYKIIEKKQPVAFWCNPISGHNTLYWYLQNLGQGPELLIRYENEEAVDDSQLPKDRFSAERLKGVDSTLKIQPAELGDSAVYLCASSRGLAEETQYFGPGTRLLVL.

V gene TRBV10-2 combines with J gene TRBJ2-4, with D possibly being TRBD2 (6 bases). The germline gives CDR1 WSHSY, CDR2 SAAADI. Trimming stripped 0 bases from V and 7 bases from J, with 10 bases between. The CDR3 is 14 residues long. In DNA form, the CDR3 reads TGCGCCAGCAGTGAGTCGGGGGGTCTGAACATTCAGTACTTC. Protein: CASSESGGLNIQYF.

This clone has a handful of counts. The J gene is TRBJ2-1, the V gene TRBV11-3; a weak D match, TRBD2 (5 bases). The germline V gene has CDR1 SGHNT and CDR2 YENEEA. The CDR3 sequence is 13 residues long. Deletions cut 5 bases from V and 9 bases from J, with 14 bases between. The CDR3 spells CASSPLGEGEQFF. In DNA, the CDR3 is TGTGCCAGCAGCCCCCTCGGGGAAGGTGAGCAGTTCTTC.

The genes are TRBV4-2 and TRBJ1-5; TRBD1 matches at 8 bases. The CDR3 consists of 16 residues. The trim removed 0 bases at V and 4 bases at J, leaving 5 bases unmatched. Per the germline V gene, CDR1 is LGHNA and CDR2 is YNFKEQ. In nucleotides, the CDR3 is TGTGCCAGCAGCCAAGAAGTACAGGGGGGTAATCAGCCCCAGCATTTT. Protein product: CASSQEVQGGNQPQHF.

The chain is built from TRBV19 and TRBJ1-2, with 12 bases matching TRBD1. This CDR3 region has 15 residues. V trimming: 8 bases; J trimming: 5 bases; junction bases outside the gene matches: 9. Germline V gene lookup returns CDR1 LNHDA and CDR2 SQIVND (reference sequence). The DNA for the CDR3 is TGTGCCAGTCACTGGGGGACAGGGGGCGCATATGGCTACACCTTC. It codes for CASHWGTGGAYGYTF.

This sequence joins TRBV30 and TRBJ1-1; TRBD1 agrees at 7 bases. CDR1 is GTSNPN, CDR2 SVGIG, per germline (reference sequence). The V segment lost 2 bases and the J segment 0 bases; nucleotides outside the gene matches: 3. The CDR3 length is 14 residues. The CDR3 nucleotides read TGTGCCTGGAGTAGGGGACAGATGAACACTGAAGCTTTCTTT. Residues: CAWSRGQMNTEAFF.

This clone is labeled medium-sized. V and J are TRBV7-2 and TRBJ2-3; TRBD2 might be the D (6 bases). Germline V lookup: CDR1 SGHTA, CDR2 FQGNSA. The CDR3 spans 15 residues. Between the trimmed V and J ends, which lost 4 bases and 4 bases, there was a span of 15 bases. The CDR3 here is CASSSMGRGADTQYF. CDR3 in DNA: TGTGCCAGCAGCTCGATGGGGCGGGGCGCAGATACGCAGTATTTT.

The chain links TRBV5-1 to TRBJ1-4; D uncertain. V was shortened by 7 bases and J by 5 bases, with 18 bases between the two germline ends. The CDR3 runs to 15 residues. The germline gives CDR1 SGHRS, CDR2 YFSETQ. Here the CDR3 DNA reads TGCGCCAGCGGCCCAACCGGGAGCACAAATGAAAAACTGTTTTTT. Protein: CASGPTGSTNEKLFF.